This entry lists 16 T cell receptor beta chains sequenced from one sample in a study of cytomegalovirus exposure and HLA in healthy donors. Here immunoSEQ multiplex PCR was the method, and the copy in TCRdb shows in-frame clones only, minus some. Among about 160,000 clones, 75% to 90% were seen once, and the ten largest hold approximately 2.4%. The sequencing sample was made of PBMCs. Receptors were obtained from a woman aged 18-29 years in good health and CMV-seronegative.

The chain links TRBV2 to TRBJ1-4, with 7 positions matching TRBD1. Germline CDR1 is SNHLY and CDR2 is FYNNEI. V gave up 5 bases and J gave up 7 bases; unmatched junction bases: 10. The CDR3 extends over 15 amino acids. DNA for the CDR3: TGTGCCAGCAGTCCGGAGACAGGGTTGGGTGAAAAACTGTTTTTT. Its translation is CASSPETGLGEKLFF.

The chain couples TRBV7-2 to TRBJ1-2; D is possibly TRBD1 (6 bases). Per the germline V gene, CDR1 is SGHTA and CDR2 is FQGNSA. This CDR3 spans 13 amino acids. The germline V and J ends were trimmed by 5 bases and 7 bases, with 14 bases remaining between them. CDR3 loop: CASSVNRAGGYTF. The CDR3 region has the DNA TGTGCCAGCAGCGTAAACAGGGCGGGTGGCTACACCTTC.

The J gene is TRBJ1-1, the V gene TRBV10-3; TRBD1 matches at 9 bases. The trim removed 10 bases at V and 0 bases at J, leaving 9 bases unmatched. The germline CDR1 and CDR2 sequences are ENHRY and SYGVKD. This CDR3 region has 15 residues. The CDR3, as DNA: TGTGCCACCCTCCGGACAGGGGTTATGAACACTGAAGCTTTCTTT. Encoded protein: CATLRTGVMNTEAFF.

The chain carries TRBV9 and TRBJ1-3; TRBD1 is a possible D gene (6 bases). V was shortened by 0 bases and J by 4 bases, with 11 bases between the two germline ends. The CDR3 is made up of 15 amino acids. From germline, CDR1 is SGDLS and CDR2 YYNGEE. In nucleotides, the CDR3 is TGTGCCAGCAGCGTAGGATCCAGGGGAGGAAACACCATATATTTT. Translation gives CASSVGSRGGNTIYF.

This chain links TRBV9 with TRBJ1-5; D gene ambiguous. The CDR3 is 14 amino acids. Germline V gene data show CDR1 as SGDLS and CDR2 as YYNGEE. Trimming removed 3 bases from V and 1 base from J, with 8 bases in between. The CDR3 DNA sequence: TGTGCCAGCAGCGATACAGTGAGCAATCAGCCCCAGCATTTT. As protein: CASSDTVSNQPQHF.

The gene calls are TRBV12-5 and TRBJ2-5; D might be TRBD2 (6 bases). Trimming removed 2 bases from V and 7 bases from J, with 20 bases in between. The CDR3 runs to 16 residues. CDR1 and CDR2 (germline): LGHNT, FRNRAP. This CDR3 reads CASGLPTGGWSGTQYF. The CDR3 DNA sequence: TGTGCTAGTGGTTTGCCAACCGGGGGTTGGAGTGGGACCCAGTACTTC.

DNA of the CDR3: TGTGCCTGGAGGGCGGGTGGGACCCAGTACTTC. Protein product: CAWRAGGTQYF. The chain joins TRBV30 to TRBJ2-5; D perhaps matches TRBD2 (5 bases). The V gene's germline CDR1 is GTSNPN and CDR2 SVGIG (reference sequence). V lost 3 bases and J lost 7, with 9 bases in between. This CDR3 spans 11 amino acids.

The chain employs TRBV19 and TRBJ2-7; 7 positions match TRBD1. This CDR3 region has 14 residues. V lost 6 bases to trimming and J lost 1 base; unmatched junction nucleotides: 6. Per the germline V gene, CDR1 is LNHDA and CDR2 is SQIVND (reference sequence). The CDR3 DNA sequence: TGTGCCAGTAGCCGGGACAGATTTTCCTACGAGCAGTACTTC. Residues: CASSRDRFSYEQYF.

V usage is TRBV19 and J usage is TRBJ1-4; weak D call: TRBD1 (5 bases). The germline gives CDR1 LNHDA, CDR2 SQIVND (reference sequence). The CDR3 spans 16 residues. Trimming removed 5 bases at V and 7 bases at J, with 20 bases between. Here the CDR3 reads CASSAAGKGRGEKLFF. The CDR3 DNA reads TGTGCCAGTAGTGCCGCAGGGAAAGGGAGGGGTGAAAAACTGTTTTTT.

The genes are TRBV20-1 and TRBJ1-2; 9 nucleotides agree with TRBD1. Trimming at V came to 6 bases and at J to 12 bases, leaving 8 bases not matched to a gene. Germline V gene sequence: CDR1 DFQATT, CDR2 SNEGSKA (reference sequence). The CDR3 is 11 amino acids. The CDR3 bases are TGCAGTGCCAACCGGGACAGGGCCCACACCTTC. Amino acids: CSANRDRAHTF.

The chain uses TRBV18 and TRBJ2-7; D is possibly TRBD1 (5 bases). The germline V gene has CDR1 KGHSH and CDR2 LQKENI. The CDR3 is 11 residues long. Trimming removed 8 bases at V and 4 bases at J, with 9 bases between. The CDR3: CASRTGYEQYF. CDR3 sequence (DNA): TGTGCCAGCCGTACAGGATACGAGCAGTACTTC. Together with reference TRBV18 and TRBJ2-7, the CDR3 gives the full variable domain: NAGVMQNPRHLVRRRGQEARLRCSPMKGHSHVYWYRQLPEEGLKFMVYLQKENIIDESGMPKERFSAEFPKEGPSILRIQQVVRGDSAAYFCASRTGYEQYFGPGTRLTVT.

Only one count was recorded for this clone. This sequence joins TRBV6-1 and TRBJ1-2, with a tentative D call TRBD1 (6 bases). Between the trimmed V and J ends, which lost 1 base and 8 bases, there was a span of 20 bases. The CDR3 has 16 residues. Germline V gives CDR1 MNHNS, CDR2 SASEGT. CDR3 amino acids: CASSEVGGGPPGGYTF. The CDR3 bases are TGTGCCAGCAGTGAAGTTGGCGGGGGGCCTCCTGGGGGCTACACCTTC.

CDR3: CASSQVPGGIGETQYF. The DNA for the CDR3 is TGCGCCAGCAGCCAAGTCCCAGGGGGTATCGGGGAGACCCAGTACTTC. The chain employs TRBV4-3 and TRBJ2-5, with 7 positions matching TRBD1. Germline CDR1 is LGHNA and CDR2 is YSLEER. V shed 1 base and J 5 bases; nucleotides not matched to a gene: 10. There are 16 residues in the CDR3.

The chain recombines TRBV10-2 with TRBJ1-1, with TRBD1 matching over 8 bases. The CDR3 spans 13 residues. From germline, CDR1 is WSHSY and CDR2 SAAADI. Trimming removed 6 bases from V and 4 bases from J; junction bases left unmatched: 4. The CDR3: CASSQTGGTEAFF. Here the CDR3 DNA reads TGCGCCAGCAGCCAAACAGGGGGCACTGAAGCTTTCTTT.

The rearrangement uses TRBV10-3 and TRBJ1-3; D is perhaps TRBD1 (5 bases). V lost 3 bases, J lost 3 bases, and 18 bases lay in between. The CDR3 totals 17 residues. The germline V gene encodes CDR1 ENHRY and CDR2 SYGVKD. The CDR3 loop is CAISENNQGLGGNTIYF. The CDR3 DNA sequence: TGTGCCATCAGTGAAAATAACCAGGGATTGGGTGGAAACACCATATATTTT.

The V and J genes are TRBV2 and TRBJ1-4; D possibly corresponds to TRBD1 (5 bases). Between the trimmed V and J ends, which lost 3 bases and 11 bases, there was a span of 10 bases. Germline CDR1 reads SNHLY; CDR2 reads FYNNEI. The CDR3 consists of 12 residues. The CDR3 DNA follows: TGTGCCAGCAGTGACAGGGTGGGGAAACTGTTTTTT. Protein: CASSDRVGKLFF.